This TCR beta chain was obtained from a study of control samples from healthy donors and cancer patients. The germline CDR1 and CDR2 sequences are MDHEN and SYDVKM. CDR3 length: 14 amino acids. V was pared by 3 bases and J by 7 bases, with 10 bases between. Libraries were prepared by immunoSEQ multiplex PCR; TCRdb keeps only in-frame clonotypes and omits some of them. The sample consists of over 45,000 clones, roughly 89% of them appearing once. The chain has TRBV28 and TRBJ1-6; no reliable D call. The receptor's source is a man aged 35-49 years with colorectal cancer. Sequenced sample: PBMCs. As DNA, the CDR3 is TGTGCCAGCAGTTTGGCCGGCCTCAATTCACCCCTCCACTTT. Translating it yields CASSLAGLNSPLHF.